The entry below gives a single TCR beta chain sequence along with its context. The data were obtained in a study of technical replicates of blood from a few donors. Germline V CDR1 and CDR2: GTSNPN, SVGIG (reference sequence). The CDR3 is made up of 15 amino acids. The V end was cut by 0 bases, the J end by 6 bases, with 12 bases between. Here immunoSEQ multiplex PCR was the method, and the copy in TCRdb shows in-frame clones only, minus some. This sample has tens of thousands of clones, with less than 98% found just once. This sequence originates from a human donor in good health. The specimen was T cells isolated from PBMCs. The chain recombines TRBV30 with TRBJ1-6, with a tentative D call TRBD1 (6 bases). Here the CDR3 DNA reads TGTGCCTGGAGTGTTTCGGGGGGCAGTAATTCACCCCTCCACTTT. It yields the protein CAWSVSGGSNSPLHF.